Here is one TCR beta chain with its context. Its antigen remains unknown. These data originate in a study of cytomegalovirus exposure and HLA in healthy donors. Study-level points and caveats: Earlier findings revealed that most TCR beta V segments proved productive either about 87% or about 30% of the time. Usually a TCR sequence was rare, but some public TCRs were found in many donors.

The PCR made use of 60 Vbeta and 13 Jbeta primers. Profiling relied on immunoSEQ multiplex PCR, and the TCRdb table lists in-frame clones only, not all of them. This table has over 200,000 clones, over 80% appearing once. The germline CDR1 and CDR2 sequences are SGHVS and FNYEAQ. The trim removed 8 bases at V and 5 bases at J, leaving 11 bases unmatched. The CDR3 totals 16 residues. Every donor was a healthy person donating bone marrow. Input material: PBMCs. The V and J genes are TRBV7-6 and TRBJ2-5, with 13 bases that match TRBD2. This sequence was found in a man aged 35-49 years in good health and CMV-seropositive. Here the CDR3 DNA reads TGTGCCAGCTCTGGACTAGCGGGAGACCCGTGGGAGACCCAGTACTTC. Amino acid sequence: CASSGLAGDPWETQYF.